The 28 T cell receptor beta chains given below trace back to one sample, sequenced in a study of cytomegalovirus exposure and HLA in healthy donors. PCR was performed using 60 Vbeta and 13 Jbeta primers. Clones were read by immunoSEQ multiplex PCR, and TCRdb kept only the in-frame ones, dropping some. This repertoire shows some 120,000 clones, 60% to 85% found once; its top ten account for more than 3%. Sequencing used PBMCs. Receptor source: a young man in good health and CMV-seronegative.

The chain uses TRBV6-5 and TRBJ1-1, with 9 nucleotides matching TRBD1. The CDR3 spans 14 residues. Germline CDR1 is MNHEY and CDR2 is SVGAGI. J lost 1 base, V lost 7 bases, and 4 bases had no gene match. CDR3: CASTLGQGNTEAFF. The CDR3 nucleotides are TGTGCCAGCACCCTGGGACAGGGGAACACTGAAGCTTTCTTT.

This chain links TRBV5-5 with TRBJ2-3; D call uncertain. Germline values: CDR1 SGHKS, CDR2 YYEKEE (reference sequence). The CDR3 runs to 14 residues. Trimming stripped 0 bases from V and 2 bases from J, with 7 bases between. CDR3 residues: CASSLDQFTDTQYF. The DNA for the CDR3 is TGTGCCAGCAGCTTGGACCAGTTCACAGATACGCAGTATTTT. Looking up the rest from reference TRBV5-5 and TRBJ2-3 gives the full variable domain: DAGVTQSPTHLIKTRGQQVTLRCSPISGHKSVSWYQQVLGQGPQFIFQYYEKEERGRGNFPDRFSARQFPNYSSELNVNALLLGDSALYLCASSLDQFTDTQYFGPGTRLTVL.

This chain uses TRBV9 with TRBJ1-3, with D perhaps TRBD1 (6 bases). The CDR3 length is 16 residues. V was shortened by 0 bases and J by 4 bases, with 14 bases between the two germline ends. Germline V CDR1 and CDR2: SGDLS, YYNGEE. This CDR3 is CASSVDPGAGGNTIYF. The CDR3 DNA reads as TGTGCCAGCAGCGTAGACCCAGGGGCAGGGGGAAACACCATATATTTT. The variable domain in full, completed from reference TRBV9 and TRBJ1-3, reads DSGVTQTPKHLITATGQRVTLRCSPRSGDLSVYWYQQSLDQGLQFLIQYYNGEERAKGNILERFSAQQFPDLHSELNLSSLELGDSALYFCASSVDPGAGGNTIYFGEGSWLTVV.

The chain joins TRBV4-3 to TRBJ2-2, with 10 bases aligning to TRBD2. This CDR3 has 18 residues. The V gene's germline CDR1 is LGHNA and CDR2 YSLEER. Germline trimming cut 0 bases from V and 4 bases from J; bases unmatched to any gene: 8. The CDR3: CASSQDLRGLAITGELFF. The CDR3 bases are TGCGCCAGCAGCCAAGATCTTAGGGGACTAGCGATCACCGGGGAGCTGTTTTTT.

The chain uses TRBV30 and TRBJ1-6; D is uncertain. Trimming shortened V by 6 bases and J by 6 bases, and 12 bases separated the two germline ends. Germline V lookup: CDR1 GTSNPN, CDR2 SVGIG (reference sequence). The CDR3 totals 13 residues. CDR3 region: CACDYFGNSPLHF. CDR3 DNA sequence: TGTGCCTGCGATTATTTCGGTAATTCACCCCTCCACTTT.

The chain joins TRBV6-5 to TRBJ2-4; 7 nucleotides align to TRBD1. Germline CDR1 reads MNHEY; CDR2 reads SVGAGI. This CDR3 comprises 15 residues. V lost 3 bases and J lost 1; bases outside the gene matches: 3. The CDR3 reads CASSYRGQAKNIQYF. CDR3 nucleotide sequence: TGTGCCAGCAGTTATCGGGGACAGGCCAAAAACATTCAGTACTTC.

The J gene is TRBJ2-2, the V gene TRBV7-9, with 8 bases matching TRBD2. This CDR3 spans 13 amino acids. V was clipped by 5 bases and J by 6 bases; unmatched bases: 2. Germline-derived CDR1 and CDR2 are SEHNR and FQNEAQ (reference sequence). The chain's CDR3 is CASSEREPGELFF. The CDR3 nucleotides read TGTGCCAGCAGCGAGCGGGAGCCCGGGGAGCTGTTTTTT.

The CDR3 coding sequence is TGTGCCAGCAGTTTAGGGACAGGGAATAATTCACCCCTCCACTTT. As protein: CASSLGTGNNSPLHF. V and J are TRBV28 and TRBJ1-6; TRBD1 aligns across 9 bases. Looked up from germline, CDR1 is MDHEN and CDR2 is SYDVKM. V was clipped by 2 bases and J by 5 bases; unmatched bases: 1. The CDR3 is 15 residues long.

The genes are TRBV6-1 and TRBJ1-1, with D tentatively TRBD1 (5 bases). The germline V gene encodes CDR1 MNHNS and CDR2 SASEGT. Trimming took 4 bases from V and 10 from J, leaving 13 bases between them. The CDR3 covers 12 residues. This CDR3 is CASSGPGVTAFF. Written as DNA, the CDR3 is TGTGCCAGCAGTGGTCCGGGGGTGACAGCTTTCTTT.

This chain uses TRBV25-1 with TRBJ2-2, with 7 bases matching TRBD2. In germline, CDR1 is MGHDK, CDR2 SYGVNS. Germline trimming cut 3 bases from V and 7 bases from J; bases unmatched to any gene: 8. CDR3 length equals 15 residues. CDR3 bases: TGTGCCAGCAGTGATTTGGCGGGAGCGGTCGGGGAGCTGTTTTTT. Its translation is CASSDLAGAVGELFF.

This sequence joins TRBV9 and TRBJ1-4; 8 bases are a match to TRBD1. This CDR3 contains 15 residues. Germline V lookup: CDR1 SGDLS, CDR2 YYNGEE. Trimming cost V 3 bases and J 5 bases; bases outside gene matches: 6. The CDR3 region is CASSAMTGVNEKLFF. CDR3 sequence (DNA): TGTGCCAGCAGCGCTATGACAGGGGTGAATGAAAAACTGTTTTTT. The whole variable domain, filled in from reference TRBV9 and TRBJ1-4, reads DSGVTQTPKHLITATGQRVTLRCSPRSGDLSVYWYQQSLDQGLQFLIQYYNGEERAKGNILERFSAQQFPDLHSELNLSSLELGDSALYFCASSAMTGVNEKLFFGSGTQLSVL.

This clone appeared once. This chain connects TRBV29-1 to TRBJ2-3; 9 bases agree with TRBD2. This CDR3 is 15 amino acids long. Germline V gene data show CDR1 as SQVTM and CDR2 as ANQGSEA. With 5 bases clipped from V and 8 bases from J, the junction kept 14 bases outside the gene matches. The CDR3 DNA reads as TGCAGCGTTCCCCCTTCAGCTAGCGGGACACCTACGCAGTATTTT. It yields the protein CSVPPSASGTPTQYF.

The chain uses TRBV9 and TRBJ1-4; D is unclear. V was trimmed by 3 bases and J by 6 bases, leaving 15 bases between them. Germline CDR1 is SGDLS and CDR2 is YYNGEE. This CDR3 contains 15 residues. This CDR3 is CASSAAGRVYEKLFF. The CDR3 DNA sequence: TGTGCCAGCAGCGCCGCGGGTAGGGTGTATGAAAAACTGTTTTTT.

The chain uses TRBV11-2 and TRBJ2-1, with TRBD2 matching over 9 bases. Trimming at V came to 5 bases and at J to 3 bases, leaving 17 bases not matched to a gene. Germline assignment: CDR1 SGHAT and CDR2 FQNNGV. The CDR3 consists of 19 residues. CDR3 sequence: CASSHLRPSTSGNYNEQFF. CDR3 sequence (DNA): TGTGCCAGCAGCCACCTTAGACCCTCGACTAGCGGAAACTACAATGAGCAGTTCTTC.

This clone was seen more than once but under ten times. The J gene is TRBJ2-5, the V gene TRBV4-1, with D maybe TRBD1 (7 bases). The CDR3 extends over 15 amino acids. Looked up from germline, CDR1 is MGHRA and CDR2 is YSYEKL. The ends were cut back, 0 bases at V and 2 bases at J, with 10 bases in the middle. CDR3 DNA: TGCGCCAGCAGCCAAGACGCGGGACAGCAAGAGACCCAGTACTTC. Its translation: CASSQDAGQQETQYF.

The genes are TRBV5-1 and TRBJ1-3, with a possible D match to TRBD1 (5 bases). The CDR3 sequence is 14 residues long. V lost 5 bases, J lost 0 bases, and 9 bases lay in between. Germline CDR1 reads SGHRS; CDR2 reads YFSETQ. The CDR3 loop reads CASSQGISGNTIYF. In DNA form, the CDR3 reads TGCGCCAGCAGTCAGGGTATCTCTGGAAACACCATATATTTT.

CDR3 protein: CASSLRGNSYEQYF. As DNA, the CDR3 is TGCGCCAGCAGCTTGAGAGGCAACTCCTACGAGCAGTACTTC. J is TRBJ2-7 and V is TRBV5-1; no firm D call. This CDR3 is built from 14 residues. The V and J ends lost 1 base and 0 bases respectively, with 8 bases between them. Looked up from germline, CDR1 is SGHRS and CDR2 is YFSETQ.

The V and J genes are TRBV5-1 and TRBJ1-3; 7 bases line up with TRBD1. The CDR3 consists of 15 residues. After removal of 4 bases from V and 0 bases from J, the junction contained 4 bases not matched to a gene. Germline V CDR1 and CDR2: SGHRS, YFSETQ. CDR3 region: CASSVTGTSGNTIYF. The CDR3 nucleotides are TGCGCCAGCAGCGTGACAGGGACCTCTGGAAACACCATATATTTT.

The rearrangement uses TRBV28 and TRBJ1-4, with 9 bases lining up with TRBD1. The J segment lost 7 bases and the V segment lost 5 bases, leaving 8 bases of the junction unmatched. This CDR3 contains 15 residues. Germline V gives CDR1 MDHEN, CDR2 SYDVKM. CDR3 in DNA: TGTGCCAGCAGTCCCGGGACAGGGACCGGTGAAAAACTGTTTTTT. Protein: CASSPGTGTGEKLFF.

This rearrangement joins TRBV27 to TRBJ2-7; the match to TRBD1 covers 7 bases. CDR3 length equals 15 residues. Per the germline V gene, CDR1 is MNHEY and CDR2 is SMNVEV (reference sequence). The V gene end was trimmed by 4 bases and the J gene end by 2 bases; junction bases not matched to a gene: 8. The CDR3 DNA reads TGTGCCAGCAGTTCGCCAGGGGGTAACCCCTACGAGCAGTACTTC. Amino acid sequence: CASSSPGGNPYEQYF.

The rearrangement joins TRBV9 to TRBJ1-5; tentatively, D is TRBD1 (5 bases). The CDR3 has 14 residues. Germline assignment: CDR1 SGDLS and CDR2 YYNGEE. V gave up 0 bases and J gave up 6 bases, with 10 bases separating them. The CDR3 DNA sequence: TGTGCCAGCAGCGTAGATGAAAGGGGTCAGCCCCAGCATTTT. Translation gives CASSVDERGQPQHF. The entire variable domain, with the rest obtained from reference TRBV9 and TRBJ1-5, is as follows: DSGVTQTPKHLITATGQRVTLRCSPRSGDLSVYWYQQSLDQGLQFLIQYYNGEERAKGNILERFSAQQFPDLHSELNLSSLELGDSALYFCASSVDERGQPQHFGDGTRLSIL.

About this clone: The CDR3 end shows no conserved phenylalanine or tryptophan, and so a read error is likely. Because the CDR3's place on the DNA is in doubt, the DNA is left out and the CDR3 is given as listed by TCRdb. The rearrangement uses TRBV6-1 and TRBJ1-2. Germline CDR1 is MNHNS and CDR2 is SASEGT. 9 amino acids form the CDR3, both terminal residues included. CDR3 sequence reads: CASGGTLKL.

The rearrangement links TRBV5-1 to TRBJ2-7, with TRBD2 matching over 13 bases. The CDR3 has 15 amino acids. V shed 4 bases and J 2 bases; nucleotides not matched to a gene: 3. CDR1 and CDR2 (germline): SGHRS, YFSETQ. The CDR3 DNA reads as TGCGCCAGCAGCCGGGGACTAGCGGGGCCCTACGAGCAGTACTTC. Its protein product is CASSRGLAGPYEQYF. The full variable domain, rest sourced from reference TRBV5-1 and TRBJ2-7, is KAGVTQTPRYLIKTRGQQVTLSCSPISGHRSVSWYQQTPGQGLQFLFEYFSETQRNKGNFPGRFSGRQFSNSRSEMNVSTLELGDSALYLCASSRGLAGPYEQYFGPGTRLTVT.

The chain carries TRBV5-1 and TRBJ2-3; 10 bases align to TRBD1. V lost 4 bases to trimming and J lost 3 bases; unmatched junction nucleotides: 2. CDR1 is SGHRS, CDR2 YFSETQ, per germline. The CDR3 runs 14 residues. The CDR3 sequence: CASSQDRGTDTQYF. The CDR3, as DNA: TGCGCCAGCAGCCAGGACAGGGGGACAGATACGCAGTATTTT.

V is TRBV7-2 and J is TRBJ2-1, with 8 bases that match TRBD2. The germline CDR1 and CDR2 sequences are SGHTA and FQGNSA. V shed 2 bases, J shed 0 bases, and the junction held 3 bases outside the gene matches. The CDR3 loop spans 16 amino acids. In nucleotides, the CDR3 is TGTGCCAGCAGCTTATCGGGGGGGGGCTCCTACAATGAGCAGTTCTTC. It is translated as CASSLSGGGSYNEQFF. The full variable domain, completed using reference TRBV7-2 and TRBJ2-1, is GAGVSQSPSNKVTEKGKDVELRCDPISGHTALYWYRQSLGQGLEFLIYFQGNSAPDKSGLPSDRFSAERTGGSVSTLTIQRTQQEDSAVYLCASSLSGGGSYNEQFFGPGTRLTVL.

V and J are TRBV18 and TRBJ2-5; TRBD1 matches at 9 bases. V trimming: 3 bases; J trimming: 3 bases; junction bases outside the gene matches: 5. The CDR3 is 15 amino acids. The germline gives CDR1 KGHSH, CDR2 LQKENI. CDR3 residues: CASSPGTGTEETQYF. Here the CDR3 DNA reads TGTGCCAGCTCACCCGGGACAGGGACGGAAGAGACCCAGTACTTC.

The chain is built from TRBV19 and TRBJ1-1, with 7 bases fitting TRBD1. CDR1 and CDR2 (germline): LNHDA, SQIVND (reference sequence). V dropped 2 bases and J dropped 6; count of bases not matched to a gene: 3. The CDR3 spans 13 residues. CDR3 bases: TGTGCCAGTAGTATACGACAGGGTTCTGAAGCTTTCTTT. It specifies CASSIRQGSEAFF.

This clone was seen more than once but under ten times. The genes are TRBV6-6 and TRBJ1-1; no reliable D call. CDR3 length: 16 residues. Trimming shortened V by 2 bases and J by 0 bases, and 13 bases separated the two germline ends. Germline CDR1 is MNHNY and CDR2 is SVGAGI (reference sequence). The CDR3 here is CASSYSLGSLNTEAFF. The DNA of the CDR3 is TGTGCCAGCAGTTACAGCCTAGGCAGTTTGAACACTGAAGCTTTCTTT.